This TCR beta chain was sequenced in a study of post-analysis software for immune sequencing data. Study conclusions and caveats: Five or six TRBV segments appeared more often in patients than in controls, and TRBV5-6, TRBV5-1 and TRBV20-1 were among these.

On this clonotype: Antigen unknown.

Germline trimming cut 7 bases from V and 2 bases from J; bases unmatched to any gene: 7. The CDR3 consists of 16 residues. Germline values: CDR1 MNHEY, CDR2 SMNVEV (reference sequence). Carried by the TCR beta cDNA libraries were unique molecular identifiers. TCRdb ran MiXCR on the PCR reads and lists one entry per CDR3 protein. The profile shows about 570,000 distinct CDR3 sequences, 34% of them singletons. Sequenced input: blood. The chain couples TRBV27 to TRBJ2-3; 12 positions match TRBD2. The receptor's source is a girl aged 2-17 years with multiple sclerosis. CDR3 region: CASNLLAGGTTDTQYF. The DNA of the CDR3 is TGTGCCAGCAACTTACTAGCGGGGGGAACCACAGATACGCAGTATTTT.